The text below deals with one TCR beta chain. The sample belongs to a study of shared clonotypes between healthy human individuals. Study-wide background: Per donor, CD8 memory used one plate, CD8 naive used two, CD4 memory used three and CD4 naive used three.

CDR3 size: 17 residues. The V gene lost 0 bases and the J gene lost 5 bases, with 17 bases spanning the gap. Germline V gene sequence: CDR1 SGHRS, CDR2 YFSETQ. TCRdb's table, derived via immunoSEQ multiplex PCR, lists solely in-frame clones and lacks some. The table includes about 330,000 clones, roughly 70% detected once. The chain has TRBV5-1 and TRBJ2-2, with D tentatively TRBD2 (6 bases). This clonotype was sampled from a man under 40 in good health. The specimen was memory CD4+ T cells sorted from blood. Subset reported: CD45RA-negative fraction. The CDR3 DNA reads TGCGCCAGCAGCTTGGAAGGACTACCTCAAAGTACCGGGGAGCTGTTTTTT. Encoded protein: CASSLEGLPQSTGELFF. The whole variable domain, filled in from reference TRBV5-1 and TRBJ2-2, reads KAGVTQTPRYLIKTRGQQVTLSCSPISGHRSVSWYQQTPGQGLQFLFEYFSETQRNKGNFPGRFSGRQFSNSRSEMNVSTLELGDSALYLCASSLEGLPQSTGELFFGEGSRLTVL.